The 7 T cell receptor beta chains in this list originate from one sample, sequenced in a study of T cells after yellow fever vaccination. TCRdb re-called the 5' RACE reads with MiXCR, one entry per CDR3 protein. This sample yields more than 350,000 distinct CDR3 sequences, of which around 10% are seen a single time; 18% belongs to the top ten. Here the sequenced sample was PBMCs, taken on the day of the first yellow fever vaccination. Source of these receptors: a young man who received the YFV17D yellow fever vaccine.

The rearrangement uses TRBV12-3 or TRBV12-4 and TRBJ1-2, with D hard to call. Trimming took 3 bases from V and 0 from J, leaving 8 bases between them. The CDR3 has 14 amino acids. CDR3: CASSFGLTNYGYTF. CDR3 sequence (DNA): TGTGCCAGCAGTTTCGGTTTAACTAACTATGGCTACACCTTC.

The chain employs TRBV20-1 and TRBJ2-1, with 8 bases matching TRBD2. CDR3 size: 15 residues. Germline V CDR1 and CDR2: DFQATT, SNEGSKA (reference sequence). The J segment lost 6 bases and the V segment lost 3 bases, leaving 10 bases of the junction unmatched. CDR3 residues: CSARGLDRQGNEQFF. CDR3 coding DNA: TGCAGTGCTAGGGGACTAGATCGTCAGGGCAATGAGCAGTTCTTC.

The table lists this clonotype with a few counts. The CDR3, as DNA: TGCAGTATGCTTCCGGGACAGGGGGGGCAGCCCCAGCATTTT. Translation: CSMLPGQGGQPQHF. V usage is TRBV20-1 and J usage is TRBJ1-5; 11 nucleotides line up with TRBD1. The V gene end was trimmed by 8 bases and the J gene end by 7 bases; junction bases not matched to a gene: 10. The CDR3 covers 14 residues. Germline CDR1 is DFQATT and CDR2 is SNEGSKA (reference sequence).

The V gene is TRBV29-1, the J gene TRBJ2-1, with 9 bases that match TRBD1. V lost 7 bases and J lost 15; bases outside the gene matches: 7. There are 10 residues in the CDR3. The germline CDR1 and CDR2 sequences are SQVTM and ANQGSEA. CDR3 DNA sequence: TGCAGCGCCGGGACAGGGAGTCGGTTCTTC. This gives the protein CSAGTGSRFF.

The rearrangement links TRBV7-8 to TRBJ2-6, with TRBD2 as a possible D gene (7 bases). From germline, CDR1 is SGHVS and CDR2 FQNEAQ. V was shortened by 5 bases and J by 4 bases, with 15 bases between the two germline ends. This CDR3 is built from 16 residues. CDR3 in DNA: TGTGCCAGCAGCGGACGGGGGGCGCCCGGGGCCAACGTCCTGACTTTC. Its protein is CASSGRGAPGANVLTF.

The CDR3 DNA sequence: TGCAGTGCTAGAAGACTAGCGTACTACGAGCAGTACGTC. Translated, it gives CSARRLAYYEQYV. V gene TRBV20-1 combines with J gene TRBJ2-7, with TRBD2 matching 8 bases. This CDR3 has 13 residues. The ends lost 2 bases at V and 3 bases at J; junction bases unmatched: 3. Germline CDR1 and CDR2: DFQATT and SNEGSKA (reference sequence).

This clonotype has only a few counts. CDR3 DNA sequence: TGCGCCAGCAGCCAAGATTACGTGGGTCGTAGTTCACCCCTCCACTTT. This gives the protein CASSQDYVGRSSPLHF. The chain couples TRBV4-3 to TRBJ1-6; unclear D gene. The germline CDR1 and CDR2 sequences are LGHNA and YSLEER. V was pared by 0 bases and J by 9 bases, with 15 bases between. This CDR3 region has 16 residues.